One and the same sample provided the 30 T cell receptor beta chains below, sequenced in a study of blood T cells in healthy people across ages. With a J-beta primer mix and a sample-barcoded 5' primer, a second PCR ran about 7 to 11 cycles. TCRdb passed the 5' RACE reads through MiXCR, listing each CDR3 protein once. The repertoire holds some 900,000 distinct CDR3 sequences, with 48% as singletons. The sample comprised blood. All receptors come from a young man in good health.

This chain joins TRBV5-6 and TRBJ2-5; no clear D. V lost 4 bases and J 3 bases, leaving 7 bases between the germline ends. The CDR3 is made up of 12 amino acids. Germline-derived CDR1 and CDR2 are SGHDT and YYEEEE. The chain's CDR3 is CASSLVKETQYF. CDR3 sequence (DNA): TGTGCCAGCAGCCTTGTAAAAGAGACCCAGTACTTC.

The chain recombines TRBV6-6 with TRBJ2-5; 11 positions match TRBD2. CDR1 is MNHNY, CDR2 SVGAGI, per germline (reference sequence). The CDR3 is 16 residues long. J lost 2 bases, V lost 6 bases, and 8 bases had no gene match. The CDR3 DNA follows: TGTGCCAGCAGACCCCCGACTAGCGGGGTTCAAGAGACCCAGTACTTC. Translating gives CASRPPTSGVQETQYF.

The sample holds a few counts of this clonotype. The chain employs TRBV5-1 and TRBJ2-1; perhaps TRBD2 as D (6 bases). The length of the CDR3 is 14 residues. CDR1 SGHRS and CDR2 YFSETQ come from the germline V gene. Trimming cost V 4 bases and J 4 bases, with 12 bases left between them. The CDR3 reads CASSGGLLYNEQFF. In DNA form, the CDR3 reads TGCGCCAGCAGCGGGGGACTTTTATACAATGAGCAGTTCTTC.

The V gene is TRBV9, the J gene TRBJ1-2; unclear D gene. V was cut by 6 bases and J by 3 bases, with 15 bases left in between. The CDR3 sequence is 14 residues long. From germline, CDR1 is SGDLS and CDR2 YYNGEE. CDR3 DNA sequence: TGTGCCAGCAAGGATGTAGGTGGCGACTATGGCTACACCTTC. It codes for CASKDVGGDYGYTF.

The table lists this clonotype with a few counts. The chain joins TRBV7-9 to TRBJ1-5; D is undetermined. The V end was cut by 1 base, the J end by 3 bases, with 7 bases between. The germline V gene encodes CDR1 SEHNR and CDR2 FQNEAQ (reference sequence). This CDR3 has 14 amino acids. The CDR3 loop reads CASSLEGFNQPQHF. The CDR3 nucleotides are TGTGCCAGCAGCTTAGAGGGATTCAATCAGCCCCAGCATTTT.

This CDR3 is CASSRSGGAVTDTQYF. The DNA for the CDR3 is TGTGCCAGCAGCCGCAGCGGGGGGGCCGTCACAGATACGCAGTATTTT. This chain uses TRBV28 with TRBJ2-3; 10 positions agree with TRBD2. V lost 6 bases to trimming and J lost 2 bases; unmatched junction nucleotides: 8. This CDR3 region has 16 residues. Germline V lookup: CDR1 MDHEN, CDR2 SYDVKM. The complete variable domain, with remaining parts taken from reference TRBV28 and TRBJ2-3, reads DVKVTQSSRYLVKRTGEKVFLECVQDMDHENMFWYRQDPGLGLRLIYFSYDVKMKEKGDIPEGYSVSREKKERFSLILESASTNQTSMYLCASSRSGGAVTDTQYFGPGTRLTVL.

This clonotype was seen a few times. The rearrangement joins TRBV7-9 to TRBJ2-7, with D possibly being TRBD2 (5 bases). CDR1 is SEHNR, CDR2 FQNEAQ, per germline (reference sequence). This CDR3 has 16 amino acids. Trimming took off 5 bases at V and 0 bases at J, with 17 bases between the two ends. Here the CDR3 DNA reads TGTGCCAGCAGCCCAACGACCCGGGGATTCTCCTACGAGCAGTACTTC. Its translation is CASSPTTRGFSYEQYF.

This clonotype was seen more than once but under ten times. This chain links TRBV20-1 with TRBJ1-1; weak D call: TRBD1 (5 bases). Per germline, CDR1 DFQATT and CDR2 SNEGSKA (reference sequence). Trimming removed 3 bases from V and 0 bases from J, with 11 bases in between. CDR3 size: 14 residues. The chain's CDR3 is CSASAAGMNTEAFF. The DNA of the CDR3 is TGCAGTGCTAGCGCGGCAGGGATGAACACTGAAGCTTTCTTT.

This chain connects TRBV28 to TRBJ2-1, with 9 bases matching TRBD2. Germline CDR1 reads MDHEN; CDR2 reads SYDVKM. J gave up 10 bases and V 3 bases, and 7 bases lay outside the gene matches. The CDR3 runs to 14 residues. The CDR3 region is CASSLASGALEQFF. The CDR3 region has the DNA TGTGCCAGCAGTTTGGCTAGCGGGGCGTTAGAGCAGTTCTTC.

The CDR3 region is CASSRRGTYNEQFF. As DNA, the CDR3 is TGCGCCAGCAGCCGACGGGGGACGTACAATGAGCAGTTCTTC. This sequence joins TRBV4-1 and TRBJ2-1; D perhaps matches TRBD2 (6 bases). CDR3 size: 14 residues. Germline values: CDR1 MGHRA, CDR2 YSYEKL. V gave up 4 bases and J gave up 4 bases, with 11 bases separating them.

This clonotype turned up a few times. V and J are TRBV7-6 and TRBJ2-3; either TRBD1 or TRBD2 may supply D (6 bases each). Germline loops: CDR1 SGHVS, CDR2 FNYEAQ. Trimming took 2 bases from V and 1 from J, leaving 10 bases between them. This CDR3 is built from 15 residues. CDR3 residues: CASSLRGLGTDTQYF. DNA for the CDR3: TGTGCCAGCAGCTTACGGGGGCTCGGCACAGATACGCAGTATTTT. The full variable domain, in which reference TRBV7-6 and TRBJ2-3 provide the parts outside the CDR3, is GAGVSQSPRYKVTKRGQDVALRCDPISGHVSLYWYRQALGQGPEFLTYFNYEAQQDKSGLPNDRFSAERPEGSISTLTIQRTEQRDSAMYRCASSLRGLGTDTQYFGPGTRLTVL.

The sample holds a few counts of this clonotype. V usage is TRBV20-1 and J usage is TRBJ1-1; tentative D call: TRBD1 (6 bases). V lost 3 bases and J lost 5, with 22 bases in between. The CDR3 spans 16 residues. Germline V lookup: CDR1 DFQATT, CDR2 SNEGSKA (reference sequence). This chain's CDR3 is CSARLGGAGFRTEAFF. DNA for the CDR3: TGCAGTGCTAGGCTTGGGGGCGCGGGTTTTCGAACTGAAGCTTTCTTT.

V usage is TRBV20-1 and J usage is TRBJ1-5; TRBD1 matches 8 bases. Germline CDR1 is DFQATT and CDR2 is SNEGSKA (reference sequence). V trimming: 2 bases; J trimming: 3 bases; junction bases outside the gene matches: 6. This CDR3 comprises 15 residues. Written as DNA, the CDR3 is TGCAGTGCTAGACCCGGACAGGGCAACAATCAGCCCCAGCATTTT. Encoded protein: CSARPGQGNNQPQHF.

The CDR3 region is CASSKGQVGYTF. The CDR3 coding sequence is TGTGCCAGCAGCAAGGGACAGGTTGGCTACACCTTC. The chain combines TRBV21-1 with TRBJ1-2; no check of the table's D call, TRBD1, against the DNA was made. TRBV21-1 counts as a pseudogene. The CDR3 loop spans 12 amino acids.

This chain joins TRBV5-1 and TRBJ1-1; D is unresolved. CDR1 and CDR2 (germline): SGHRS, YFSETQ. Trimming took off 4 bases at V and 1 base at J, with 11 bases between the two ends. CDR3 size: 14 residues. In nucleotides, the CDR3 is TGCGCCAGCAGCCCGAATGGGGAGAACACTGAAGCTTTCTTT. Its translation is CASSPNGENTEAFF.

The chain has TRBV5-1 and TRBJ2-6; D call uncertain. V lost 6 bases and J lost 6, with 4 bases in between. CDR1 is SGHRS and CDR2 is YFSETQ in the germline V gene. The CDR3 loop spans 11 amino acids. CDR3 in amino acids: CASIEANVLTF. The CDR3 DNA follows: TGCGCCAGCATCGAGGCCAACGTCCTGACTTTC.

The V call is TRBV4-1, the J call TRBJ1-6; D uncertain. Looked up from germline, CDR1 is MGHRA and CDR2 is YSYEKL. V was clipped by 0 bases and J by 7 bases, with 16 bases between them. The CDR3 runs to 17 residues. CDR3 loop: CASSQDSPPQGNSPLHF. The CDR3, as DNA: TGCGCCAGCAGCCAAGATTCGCCCCCCCAAGGGAATTCACCCCTCCACTTT.

This clonotype has a handful of counts. The chain carries TRBV29-1 and TRBJ1-2; 7 nucleotides agree with TRBD1. The CDR3 totals 20 residues. Germline V gene lookup returns CDR1 SQVTM and CDR2 ANQGSEA. With V trimmed by 0 bases and J by 0 bases, 19 bases remained unmatched. CDR3 loop: CSVEDWGRQGTRGTNYGYTF. CDR3 DNA: TGCAGCGTTGAAGATTGGGGACGACAGGGCACCCGAGGGACTAACTATGGCTACACCTTC. The whole variable domain, filled in from reference TRBV29-1 and TRBJ1-2, reads SAVISQKPSRDICQRGTSLTIQCQVDSQVTMMFWYRQQPGQSLTLIATANQGSEATYESGFVIDKFPISRPNLTFSTLTVSNMSPEDSSIYLCSVEDWGRQGTRGTNYGYTFGSGTRLTVV.

The chain uses TRBV20-1 and TRBJ2-5; D tentatively fits TRBD1 or TRBD2 (5 bases each). The CDR3 spans 14 residues. The ends were cut back, 6 bases at V and 0 bases at J, with 14 bases in the middle. Germline V gives CDR1 DFQATT, CDR2 SNEGSKA (reference sequence). The CDR3 coding sequence is TGCAGTGCGGGACGGACCGAGTACCAAGAGACCCAGTACTTC. This sequence encodes CSAGRTEYQETQYF.

The gene calls are TRBV27 and TRBJ1-2; D is undetermined. There are 13 residues in the CDR3. CDR1 MNHEY and CDR2 SMNVEV come from the germline V gene (reference sequence). V was trimmed by 4 bases and J by 2 bases, leaving 8 bases between them. The DNA of the CDR3 is TGTGCCAGCAGTTATTCGGTGAACTATGGCTACACCTTC. Its translation is CASSYSVNYGYTF.

Regarding this clonotype: Sequence at one end of the junction differs from germline and may be a read error. The rearrangement uses TRBV5-4 and TRBJ2-5, with 7 bases lining up with TRBD1. CDR1 is SGHNT and CDR2 is YYREEE in the germline V gene (reference sequence). The CDR3 consists of 16 residues. CDR3 residues: CASSRWTGGAREAQYF. DNA for the CDR3: TGTGCCAGCAGCCGCTGGACAGGAGGAGCCAGAGAGGCCCAGTACTTC.

This chain connects TRBV9 to TRBJ2-3; D perhaps matches TRBD1 (5 bases). Looked up from germline, CDR1 is SGDLS and CDR2 is YYNGEE. This CDR3 comprises 15 residues. V gave up 0 bases and J gave up 2 bases, with 10 bases separating them. The CDR3 nucleotides are TGTGCCAGCAGCGTAGCGCAGGGCAACACAGATACGCAGTATTTT. Protein sequence: CASSVAQGNTDTQYF. The whole variable domain, filled in from reference TRBV9 and TRBJ2-3, reads DSGVTQTPKHLITATGQRVTLRCSPRSGDLSVYWYQQSLDQGLQFLIQYYNGEERAKGNILERFSAQQFPDLHSELNLSSLELGDSALYFCASSVAQGNTDTQYFGPGTRLTVL.

The V call is TRBV20-1, the J call TRBJ1-1; D might be TRBD1 (5 bases). The CDR3 spans 14 residues. Germline CDR1 and CDR2: DFQATT and SNEGSKA (reference sequence). Trimming took off 0 bases at V and 4 bases at J, with 12 bases between the two ends. The CDR3, as DNA: TGCAGTGCTAGAGATCCCCAGGGCGGCACTGAAGCTTTCTTT. This encodes CSARDPQGGTEAFF.

In this sample, this clonotype turned up a few times. V gene TRBV27 combines with J gene TRBJ1-5; D might be TRBD1 (6 bases). The germline V gene encodes CDR1 MNHEY and CDR2 SMNVEV (reference sequence). V was trimmed by 5 bases and J by 6 bases, leaving 11 bases between them. CDR3 length: 13 residues. In DNA form, the CDR3 reads TGTGCCAGCAGTCCAGGGGAAGGTCAGCCCCAGCATTTT. The encoded protein is CASSPGEGQPQHF.

The rearrangement joins TRBV4-1 to TRBJ2-1; 13 bases agree with TRBD2. V lost 3 bases to trimming and J lost 5 bases; unmatched junction nucleotides: 4. CDR1 and CDR2 (germline): MGHRA, YSYEKL. The CDR3 has 16 amino acids. This CDR3 is CASSHTSGGANNEQFF. CDR3 sequence (DNA): TGCGCCAGCAGCCATACTAGCGGGGGGGCTAACAATGAGCAGTTCTTC.

V and J are TRBV7-2 and TRBJ1-2; D is ambiguous. This CDR3 contains 14 residues. The germline V gene has CDR1 SGHTA and CDR2 FQGNSA. The V gene lost 8 bases and the J gene lost 6 bases, with 19 bases spanning the gap. Here the CDR3 reads CASGQGRSRDGYTF. The CDR3 DNA is TGTGCCAGCGGCCAAGGACGTTCGAGGGATGGCTACACCTTC.

This clonotype was seen a few times. The V and J genes are TRBV21-1 and TRBJ2-5; the table calls TRBD2, which could not be checked here. TRBV21-1 is shown as a pseudogene. The CDR3 loop spans 16 amino acids. CDR3 nucleotide sequence: TGTGCCAGCAGCGGTACTTCGCGGGGGGGACAAGAGACCCAGTACTTC. Its protein product is CASSGTSRGGQETQYF.

The chain carries TRBV10-3 and TRBJ1-1; 8 nucleotides match TRBD1. The length of the CDR3 is 15 residues. The V gene end was trimmed by 5 bases and the J gene end by 4 bases; junction bases not matched to a gene: 9. Germline V lookup: CDR1 ENHRY, CDR2 SYGVKD. CDR3 residues: CAISTEQGGFTEAFF. In DNA, the CDR3 is TGTGCCATCAGTACCGAACAGGGGGGCTTCACTGAAGCTTTCTTT.

The chain links TRBV6-2 or TRBV6-3 to TRBJ1-2, with unresolved D. Trimming removed 7 bases at V and 8 bases at J, with 14 bases between. The V gene's germline CDR1 is MNHEY and CDR2 SVGEGT. The CDR3 runs 12 residues. The DNA for the CDR3 is TGTGCCAGCAACGAGGCGAGGTCCGGCTACACCTTC. Its protein is CASNEARSGYTF.

The chain combines TRBV4-1 with TRBJ2-5; 10 nucleotides align to TRBD2. CDR1 MGHRA and CDR2 YSYEKL come from the germline V gene. Losses at the gene ends were 4 bases for V and 1 base for J; bases not matched to a gene: 6. This CDR3 spans 16 amino acids. CDR3 loop: CASSRHLAGVQETQYF. For the CDR3, the DNA is TGCGCCAGCAGCCGTCATCTAGCGGGGGTCCAAGAGACCCAGTACTTC.